These T cell receptor beta chains were read from a single sample in a study of human T cells and chemical hapten exposure. A single record per CDR3 protein comes from TCRdb applying MiXCR to the RACE reads. Counted here are about 120,000 distinct CDR3 sequences, about 13% occurring once; the ten biggest clones make up 0.8% to 1%. Sample: whole blood, taken in connection with sensitization to the hapten diphenylcyclopropenone (DPC). These receptor sequences come from a man in his late teens or twenties with alopecia areata. Some clones in this sample may be carry-over from other donors' samples. Each CDR3 is given with its conserved first and last residue. D genes are given only for firm matches. Not all rows give a size; the values are once, few, many and, for expanded clones, a class.

- TRBJ1-1 TRBV4-1 - CASSQGLSGTEAFF TGCGCCAGCAGCCAAGGTTTGTCTGGCACTGAAGCTTTCTTT
- TRBJ2-2 TRBV5-1 - CASSLDRVDGELFF TGCGCCAGCAGCTTGGACAGGGTAGACGGGGAGCTGTTTTTT
- TRBJ2-2 TRBV20-1 - CSARDPRGTGELFF TGCAGTGCTAGAGATCCCCGGGGCACCGGGGAGCTGTTTTTT
- TRBJ1-5 TRBV24-1 - CATSGSTGQGQPQHF TGTGCCACCAGTGGGTCAACAGGGCAAGGACAGCCCCAGCATTTT
- TRBJ1-1 TRBV25-1 - CASSDFRASTEAFF TGTGCCAGCAGTGATTTCCGTGCGAGCACTGAAGCTTTCTTT
- TRBJ2-3 TRBV9 - CASSGDRDNLRTDTQYF TGTGCCAGCAGCGGAGACCGGGACAATCTACGCACAGATACGCAGTATTTT
- TRBJ2-2 TRBV27 - CASSFRWANTGELFF TGTGCCAGCAGTTTCAGATGGGCGAACACCGGGGAGCTGTTTTTT
- TRBJ2-5 TRBV7-3 - CASSLTLGTSETQYF TGTGCCAGCAGCTTAACCCTTGGGACGTCAGAGACCCAGTACTTC
once TRBJ1-6 TRBV28 TRBD1 CASGGQGRTNSPLHF TGTGCCAGCGGGGGACAGGGCCGGACTAATTCACCCCTCCACTTT
few TRBJ2-7 TRBV20-1 TRBD1 CSAIEPPGQGAYEQYF TGCAGTGCTATAGAACCACCGGGACAGGGAGCTTACGAGCAGTACTTC
- TRBJ1-3 TRBV4-1 - CASSQETGRHSGNTIYF TGCGCCAGCAGCCAAGAAACAGGCCGACACTCTGGAAACACCATATATTTT